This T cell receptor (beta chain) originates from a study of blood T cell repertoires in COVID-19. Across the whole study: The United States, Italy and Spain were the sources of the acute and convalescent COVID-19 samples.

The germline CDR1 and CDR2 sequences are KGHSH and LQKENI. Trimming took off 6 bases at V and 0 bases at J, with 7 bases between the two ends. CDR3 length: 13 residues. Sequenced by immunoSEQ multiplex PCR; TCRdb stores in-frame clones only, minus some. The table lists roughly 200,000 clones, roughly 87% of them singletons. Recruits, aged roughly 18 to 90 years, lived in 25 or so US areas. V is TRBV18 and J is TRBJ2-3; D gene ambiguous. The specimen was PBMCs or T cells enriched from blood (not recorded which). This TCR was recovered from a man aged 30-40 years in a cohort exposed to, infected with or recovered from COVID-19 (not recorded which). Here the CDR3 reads CASSPVSTDTQYF. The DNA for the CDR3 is TGTGCCAGCTCCCCCGTGAGCACAGATACGCAGTATTTT.